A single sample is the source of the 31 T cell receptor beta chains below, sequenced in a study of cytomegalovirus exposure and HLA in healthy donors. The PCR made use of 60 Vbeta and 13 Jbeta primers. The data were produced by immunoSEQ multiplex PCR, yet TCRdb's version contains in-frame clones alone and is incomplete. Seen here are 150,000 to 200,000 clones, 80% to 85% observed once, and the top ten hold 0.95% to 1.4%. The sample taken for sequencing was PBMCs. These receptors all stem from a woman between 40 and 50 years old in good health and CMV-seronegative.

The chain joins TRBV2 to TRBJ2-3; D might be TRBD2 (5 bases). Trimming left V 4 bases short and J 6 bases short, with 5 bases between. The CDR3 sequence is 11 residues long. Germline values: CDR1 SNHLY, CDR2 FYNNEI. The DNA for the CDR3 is TGTGCCAGCAGTGCGGGGGATACGCAGTATTTT. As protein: CASSAGDTQYF.

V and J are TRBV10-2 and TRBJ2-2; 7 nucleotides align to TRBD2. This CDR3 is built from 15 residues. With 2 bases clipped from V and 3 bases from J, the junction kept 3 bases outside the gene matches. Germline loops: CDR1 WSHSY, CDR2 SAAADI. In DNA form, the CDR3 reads TGCGCCAGCAGTGAGATCCGGGGGGACACCGGGGAGCTGTTTTTT. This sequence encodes CASSEIRGDTGELFF.

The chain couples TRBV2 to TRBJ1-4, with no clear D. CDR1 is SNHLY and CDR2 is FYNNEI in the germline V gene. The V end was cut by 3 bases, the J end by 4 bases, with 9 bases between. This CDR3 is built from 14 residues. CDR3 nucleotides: TGTGCCAGCAGTGATCGGGTCCGTAATGAAAAACTGTTTTTT. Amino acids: CASSDRVRNEKLFF.

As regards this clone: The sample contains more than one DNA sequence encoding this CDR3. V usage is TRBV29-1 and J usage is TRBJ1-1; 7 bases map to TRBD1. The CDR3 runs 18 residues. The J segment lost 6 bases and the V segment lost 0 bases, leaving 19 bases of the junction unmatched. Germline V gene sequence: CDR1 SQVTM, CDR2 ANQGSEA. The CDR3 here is CSVEDHLLRQGSRAEAFF. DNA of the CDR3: TGCAGCGTTGAAGATCACCTGCTCCGACAGGGTAGTAGGGCTGAAGCTTTCTTT.

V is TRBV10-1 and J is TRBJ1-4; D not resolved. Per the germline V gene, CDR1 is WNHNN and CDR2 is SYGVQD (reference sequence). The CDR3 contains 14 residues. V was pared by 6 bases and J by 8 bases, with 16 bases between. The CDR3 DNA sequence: TGCGCCAGCAGACTCCGGGTCTCGAACGAAAAACTGTTTTTT. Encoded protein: CASRLRVSNEKLFF.

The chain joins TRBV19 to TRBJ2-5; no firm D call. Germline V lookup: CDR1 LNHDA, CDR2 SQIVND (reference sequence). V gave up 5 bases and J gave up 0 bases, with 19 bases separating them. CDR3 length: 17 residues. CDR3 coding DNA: TGTGCCAGTAGTCCCCACGACGACTCCTTGTACCAAGAGACCCAGTACTTC. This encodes CASSPHDDSLYQETQYF.

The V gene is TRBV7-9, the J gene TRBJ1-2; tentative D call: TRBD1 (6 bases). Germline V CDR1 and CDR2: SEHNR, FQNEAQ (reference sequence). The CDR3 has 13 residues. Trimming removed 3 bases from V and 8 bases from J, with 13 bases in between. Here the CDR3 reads CASSFNREGGYTF. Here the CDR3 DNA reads TGTGCCAGCAGCTTTAACAGGGAGGGCGGCTACACCTTC.

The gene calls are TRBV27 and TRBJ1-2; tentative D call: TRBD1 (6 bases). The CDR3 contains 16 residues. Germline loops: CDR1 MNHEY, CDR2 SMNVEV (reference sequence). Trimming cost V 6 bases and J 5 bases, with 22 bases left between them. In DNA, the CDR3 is TGTGCCAGCAGCTCGGGCGGTGCACAGGGCTCATATGGCTACACCTTC. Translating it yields CASSSGGAQGSYGYTF.

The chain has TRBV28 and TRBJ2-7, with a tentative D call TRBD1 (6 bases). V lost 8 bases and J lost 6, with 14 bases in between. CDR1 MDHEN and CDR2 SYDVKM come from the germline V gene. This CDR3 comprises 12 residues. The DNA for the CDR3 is TGTGCCAGCGATGGGGGCTCGCGCGAGCAGTACTTC. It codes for CASDGGSREQYF.

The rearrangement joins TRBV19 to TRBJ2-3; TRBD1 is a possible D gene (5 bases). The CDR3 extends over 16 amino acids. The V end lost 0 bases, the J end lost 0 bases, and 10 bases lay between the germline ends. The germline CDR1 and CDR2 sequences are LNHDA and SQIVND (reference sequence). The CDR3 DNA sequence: TGTGCCAGTAGTATAGAAGGGGTTTTTAGCACAGATACGCAGTATTTT. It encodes CASSIEGVFSTDTQYF. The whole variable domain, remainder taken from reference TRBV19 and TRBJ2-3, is DGGITQSPKYLFRKEGQNVTLSCEQNLNHDAMYWYRQDPGQGLRLIYYSQIVNDFQKGDIAEGYSVSREKKESFPLTVTSAQKNPTAFYLCASSIEGVFSTDTQYFGPGTRLTVL.

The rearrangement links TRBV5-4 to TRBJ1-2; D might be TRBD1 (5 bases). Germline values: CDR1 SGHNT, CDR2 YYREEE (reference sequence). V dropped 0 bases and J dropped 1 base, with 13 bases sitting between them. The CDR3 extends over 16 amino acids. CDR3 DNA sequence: TGTGCCAGCAGCTTGGCTCCAGGGTCGATTAACTATGGCTACACCTTC. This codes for CASSLAPGSINYGYTF. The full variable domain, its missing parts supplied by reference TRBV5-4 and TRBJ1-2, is ETGVTQSPTHLIKTRGQQVTLRCSSQSGHNTVSWYQQALGQGPQFIFQYYREEENGRGNFPPRFSGLQFPNYSSELNVNALELDDSALYLCASSLAPGSINYGYTFGSGTRLTVV.

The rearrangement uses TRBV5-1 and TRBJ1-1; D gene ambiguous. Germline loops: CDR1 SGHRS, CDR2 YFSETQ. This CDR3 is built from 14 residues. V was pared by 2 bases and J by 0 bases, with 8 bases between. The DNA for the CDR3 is TGCGCCAGCAGCTTAGAGATTATGAACACTGAAGCTTTCTTT. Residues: CASSLEIMNTEAFF.

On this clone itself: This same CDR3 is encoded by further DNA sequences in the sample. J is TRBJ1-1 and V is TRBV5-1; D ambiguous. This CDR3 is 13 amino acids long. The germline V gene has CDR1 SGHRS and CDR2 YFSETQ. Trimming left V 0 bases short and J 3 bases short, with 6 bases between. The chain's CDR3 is CASSLGGDTEAFF. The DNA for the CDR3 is TGCGCCAGCAGCTTGGGCGGGGACACTGAAGCTTTCTTT.

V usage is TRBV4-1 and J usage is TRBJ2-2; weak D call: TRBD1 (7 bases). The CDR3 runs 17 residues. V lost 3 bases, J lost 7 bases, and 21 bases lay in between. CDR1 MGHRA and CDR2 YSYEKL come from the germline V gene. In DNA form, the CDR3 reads TGCGCCAGCAGCCACCCCTCAGGGGGGCGCGGAAGCGGGGAGCTGTTTTTT. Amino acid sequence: CASSHPSGGRGSGELFF.

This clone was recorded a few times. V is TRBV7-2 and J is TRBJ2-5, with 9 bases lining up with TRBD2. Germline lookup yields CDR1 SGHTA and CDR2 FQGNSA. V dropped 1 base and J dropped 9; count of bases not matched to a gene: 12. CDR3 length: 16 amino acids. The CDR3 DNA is TGTGCCAGCAGCTTAGAAGGACTAGCGCCCCCGGGGGCCCAGTACTTC. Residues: CASSLEGLAPPGAQYF.

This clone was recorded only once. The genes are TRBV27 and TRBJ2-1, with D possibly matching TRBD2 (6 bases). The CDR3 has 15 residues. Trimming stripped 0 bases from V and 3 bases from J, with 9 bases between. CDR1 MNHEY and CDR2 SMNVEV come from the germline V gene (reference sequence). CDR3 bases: TGTGCCAGCAGTTTATCGGTCGGGAGCTACAATGAGCAGTTCTTC. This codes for CASSLSVGSYNEQFF.

In DNA, the CDR3 is TGTGCCAGTACCCAAAACCGAGGCCGGGATAATCAGCCCCAGCATTTT. Amino acid sequence: CASTQNRGRDNQPQHF. The chain uses TRBV19 and TRBJ1-5; D uncertain. V was pared by 7 bases and J by 4 bases, with 20 bases between. CDR1 and CDR2 from the germline V gene are LNHDA and SQIVND (reference sequence). The CDR3 length is 16 residues. The whole variable domain, filled in from reference TRBV19 and TRBJ1-5, reads DGGITQSPKYLFRKEGQNVTLSCEQNLNHDAMYWYRQDPGQGLRLIYYSQIVNDFQKGDIAEGYSVSREKKESFPLTVTSAQKNPTAFYLCASTQNRGRDNQPQHFGDGTRLSIL.

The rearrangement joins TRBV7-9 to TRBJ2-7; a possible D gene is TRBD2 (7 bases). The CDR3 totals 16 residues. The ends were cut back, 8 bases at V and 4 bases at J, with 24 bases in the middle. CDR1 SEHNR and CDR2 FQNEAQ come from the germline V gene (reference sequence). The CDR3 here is CASGSSGGGRVYEQYF. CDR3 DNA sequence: TGTGCCAGCGGATCGAGTGGGGGCGGGAGAGTGTACGAGCAGTACTTC.

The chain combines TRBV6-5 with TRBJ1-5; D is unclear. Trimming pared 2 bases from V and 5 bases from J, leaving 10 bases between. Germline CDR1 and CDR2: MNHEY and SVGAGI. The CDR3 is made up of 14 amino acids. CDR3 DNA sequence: TGTGCCAGCAGTTACACGGGAGGAGATCAGCCCCAGCATTTT. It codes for CASSYTGGDQPQHF.

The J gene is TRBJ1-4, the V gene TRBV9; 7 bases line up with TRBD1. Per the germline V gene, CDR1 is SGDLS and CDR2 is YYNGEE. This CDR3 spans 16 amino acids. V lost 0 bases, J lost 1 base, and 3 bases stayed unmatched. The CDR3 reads CASSVGDRETNEKLFF. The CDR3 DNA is TGTGCCAGCAGCGTAGGCGACAGGGAAACTAATGAAAAACTGTTTTTT.

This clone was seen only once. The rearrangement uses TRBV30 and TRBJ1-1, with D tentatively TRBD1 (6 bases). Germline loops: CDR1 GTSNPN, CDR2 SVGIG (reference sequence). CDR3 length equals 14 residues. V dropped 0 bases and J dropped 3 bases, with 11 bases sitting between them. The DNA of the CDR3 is TGTGCCTGGAGTGTACGGCAGGGGTACACTGAAGCTTTCTTT. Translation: CAWSVRQGYTEAFF.

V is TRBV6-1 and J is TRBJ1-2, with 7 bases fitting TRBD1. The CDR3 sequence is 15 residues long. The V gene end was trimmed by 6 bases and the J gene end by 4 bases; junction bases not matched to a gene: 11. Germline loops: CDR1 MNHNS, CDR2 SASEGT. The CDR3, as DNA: TGTGCCAGCAGGGAGGACAGGAGGAGAGCCTATGGCTACACCTTC. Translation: CASREDRRRAYGYTF.

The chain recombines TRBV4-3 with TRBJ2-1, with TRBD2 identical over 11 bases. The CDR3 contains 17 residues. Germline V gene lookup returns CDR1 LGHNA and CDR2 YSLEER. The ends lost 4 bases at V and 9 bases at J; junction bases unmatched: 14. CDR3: CASSRDAGTSGSTEQFF. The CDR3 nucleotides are TGCGCCAGCAGCCGGGACGCAGGGACTAGCGGCTCGACTGAGCAGTTCTTC.

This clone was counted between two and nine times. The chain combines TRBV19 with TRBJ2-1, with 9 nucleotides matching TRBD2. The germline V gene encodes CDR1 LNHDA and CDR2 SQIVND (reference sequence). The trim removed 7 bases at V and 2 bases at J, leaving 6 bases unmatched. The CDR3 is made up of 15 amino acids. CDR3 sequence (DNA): TGTGCCAGTACCCTTAGCGGGAGTCCCTACAATGAGCAGTTCTTC. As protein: CASTLSGSPYNEQFF.

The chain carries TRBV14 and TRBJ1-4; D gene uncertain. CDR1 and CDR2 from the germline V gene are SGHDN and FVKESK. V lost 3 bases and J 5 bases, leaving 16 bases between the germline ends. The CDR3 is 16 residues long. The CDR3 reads CASSQTSGGFNEKLFF. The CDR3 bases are TGTGCCAGCAGCCAGACCTCAGGTGGATTCAATGAAAAACTGTTTTTT. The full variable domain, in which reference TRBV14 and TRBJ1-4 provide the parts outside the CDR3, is EAGVTQFPSHSVIEKGQTVTLRCDPISGHDNLYWYRRVMGKEIKFLLHFVKESKQDESGMPNNRFLAERTGGTYSTLKVQPAELEDSGVYFCASSQTSGGFNEKLFFGSGTQLSVL.

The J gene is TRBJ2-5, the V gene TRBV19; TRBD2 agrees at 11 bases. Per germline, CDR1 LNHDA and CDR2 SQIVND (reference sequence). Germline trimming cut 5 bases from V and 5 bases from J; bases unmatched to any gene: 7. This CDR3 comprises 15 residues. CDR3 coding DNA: TGTGCCAGTAGTCGTAGACTAGCGGGATATGAGACCCAGTACTTC. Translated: CASSRRLAGYETQYF. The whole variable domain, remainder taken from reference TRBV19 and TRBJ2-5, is DGGITQSPKYLFRKEGQNVTLSCEQNLNHDAMYWYRQDPGQGLRLIYYSQIVNDFQKGDIAEGYSVSREKKESFPLTVTSAQKNPTAFYLCASSRRLAGYETQYFGPGTRLLVL.

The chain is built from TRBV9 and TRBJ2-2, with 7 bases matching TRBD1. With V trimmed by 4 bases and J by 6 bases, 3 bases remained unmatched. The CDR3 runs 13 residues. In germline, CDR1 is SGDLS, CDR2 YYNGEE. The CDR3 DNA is TGTGCCAGCAGCCAGACAGGGCCCGGGGAGCTGTTTTTT. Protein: CASSQTGPGELFF.

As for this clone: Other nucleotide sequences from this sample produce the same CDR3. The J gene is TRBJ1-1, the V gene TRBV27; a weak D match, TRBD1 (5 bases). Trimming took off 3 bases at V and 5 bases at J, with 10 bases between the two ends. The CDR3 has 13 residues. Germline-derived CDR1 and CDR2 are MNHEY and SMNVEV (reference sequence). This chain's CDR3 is CASSFGRGTEAFF. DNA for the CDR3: TGTGCCAGCAGTTTCGGACGGGGGACTGAAGCTTTCTTT.

The CDR3 spells CASRLDRGTDTQYF. In DNA form, the CDR3 reads TGTGCCAGCAGACTAGACAGGGGCACAGATACGCAGTATTTT. J is TRBJ2-3 and V is TRBV6-1; 7 nucleotides line up with TRBD1. CDR3 length equals 14 residues. Per germline, CDR1 MNHNS and CDR2 SASEGT. Trimming cost V 6 bases and J 1 base; bases outside gene matches: 4.

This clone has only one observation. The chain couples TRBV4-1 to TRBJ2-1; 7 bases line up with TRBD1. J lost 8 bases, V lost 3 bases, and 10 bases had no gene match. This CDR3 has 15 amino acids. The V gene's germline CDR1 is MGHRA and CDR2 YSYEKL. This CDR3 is CASSQSGQSGHEQFF. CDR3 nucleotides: TGCGCCAGCAGCCAGTCGGGACAGTCGGGCCATGAGCAGTTCTTC.

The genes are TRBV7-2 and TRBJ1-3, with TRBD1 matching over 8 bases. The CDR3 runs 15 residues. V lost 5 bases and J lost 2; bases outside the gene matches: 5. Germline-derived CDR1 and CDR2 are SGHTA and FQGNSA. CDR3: CASSQMTGAGNTIYF. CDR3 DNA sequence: TGTGCCAGCAGCCAGATGACAGGGGCTGGAAACACCATATATTTT.